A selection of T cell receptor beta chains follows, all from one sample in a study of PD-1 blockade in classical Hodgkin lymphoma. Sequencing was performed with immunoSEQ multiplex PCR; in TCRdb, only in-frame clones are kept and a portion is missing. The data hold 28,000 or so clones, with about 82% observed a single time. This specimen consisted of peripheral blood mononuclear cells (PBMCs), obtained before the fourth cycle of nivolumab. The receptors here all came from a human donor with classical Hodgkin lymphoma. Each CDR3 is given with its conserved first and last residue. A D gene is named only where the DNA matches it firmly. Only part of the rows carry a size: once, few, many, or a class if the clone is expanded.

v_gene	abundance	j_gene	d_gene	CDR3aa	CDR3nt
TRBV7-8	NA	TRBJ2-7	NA	CASSLSGVDSYEQYF	TGTGCCAGCAGCTTATCGGGGGTTGACTCCTACGAGCAGTACTTC
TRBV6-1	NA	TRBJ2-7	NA	CASRGGIYEQYF	TGTGCCAGCAGGGGGGGAATCTACGAGCAGTACTTC
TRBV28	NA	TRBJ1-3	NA	CASSLTPYTIYF	TGTGCCAGCAGTCTTACTCCTTACACCATATATTTT
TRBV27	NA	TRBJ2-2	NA	CASSPTNTGELFF	TGTGCCAGCAGTCCGACGAACACCGGGGAGCTGTTTTTT
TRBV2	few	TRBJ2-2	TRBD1	CASSRTGSGELFF	TGTGCCAGCAGCCGGACAGGGTCCGGGGAGCTGTTTTTT
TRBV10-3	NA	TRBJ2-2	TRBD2	CATAGLAGTNTGELFF	TGTGCCACCGCCGGACTAGCGGGAACGAACACCGGGGAGCTGTTTTTT
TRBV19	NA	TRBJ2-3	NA	CASSIITGSLSDTQYF	TGTGCCAGTAGTATCATCACAGGGTCCCTGTCAGATACGCAGTATTTT
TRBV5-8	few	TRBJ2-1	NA	CASSLPSLYSYNEQFF	TGTGCCAGCAGCCTCCCAAGTCTTTACTCCTACAATGAGCAGTTCTTC
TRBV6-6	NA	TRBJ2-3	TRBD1	CASSWTGGTDTQYF	TGTGCCAGCAGTTGGACAGGGGGCACAGATACGCAGTATTTT
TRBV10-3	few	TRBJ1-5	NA	CAISPGNNQPQHF	TGTGCCATCAGTCCAGGGAACAATCAGCCCCAGCATTTT
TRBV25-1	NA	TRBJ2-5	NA	CASSEFGGPGETQYF	TGTGCCAGCAGTGAGTTTGGCGGCCCGGGAGAGACCCAGTACTTC
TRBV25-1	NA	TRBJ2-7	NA	CASSASRDDPYEQYF	TGTGCCAGCAGTGCTTCCCGGGACGACCCCTACGAGCAGTACTTC
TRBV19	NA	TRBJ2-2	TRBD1	CASSFWGTGRTGELFF	TGTGCCAGTAGCTTTTGGGGGACAGGCCGAACCGGGGAGCTGTTTTTT
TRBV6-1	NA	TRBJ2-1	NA	CASSGERITDNEQFF	TGTGCCAGCAGCGGGGAAAGGATAACCGACAATGAGCAGTTCTTC
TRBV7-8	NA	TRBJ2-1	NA	CASSRRDLYYNEQFF	TGTGCCAGCAGCCGCCGGGACTTGTACTACAATGAGCAGTTCTTC
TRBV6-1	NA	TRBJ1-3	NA	CASSDIGGRNTIYF	TGTGCCAGCAGTGATATTGGGGGCAGAAACACCATATATTTT
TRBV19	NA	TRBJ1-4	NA	CASSIGGGNEKLFF	TGTGCCAGTAGTATAGGCGGCGGTAATGAAAAACTGTTTTTT
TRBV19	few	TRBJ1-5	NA	CASSIVGYQPQHF	TGTGCCAGTAGTATCGTCGGGTACCAGCCCCAGCATTTT
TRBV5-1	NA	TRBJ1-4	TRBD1	CASSSAGTGGEKLFF	TGCGCCAGCAGTTCGGCCGGGACAGGTGGGGAAAAACTGTTTTTT
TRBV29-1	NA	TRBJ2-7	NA	CSVIRGTYEQYF	TGCAGCGTAATCCGGGGGACCTACGAGCAGTACTTC
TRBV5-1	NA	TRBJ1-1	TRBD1	CASTLTSLPLQGVNTEAFF	TGCGCCAGCACCCTTACCTCACTTCCCCTACAGGGGGTGAACACTGAAGCTTTCTTT
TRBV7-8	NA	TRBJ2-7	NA	CASIKGIGYEQYF	TGTGCCAGCATAAAGGGTATTGGTTACGAGCAGTACTTC
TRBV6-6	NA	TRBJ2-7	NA	CASSYFLASHEQYF	TGTGCCAGCAGTTACTTCTTAGCGTCCCACGAGCAGTACTTC
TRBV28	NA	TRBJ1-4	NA	CASSPLGEGKKEKLFF	TGTGCCAGCAGTCCCTTGGGGGAGGGGAAAAAAGAAAAACTGTTTTTT
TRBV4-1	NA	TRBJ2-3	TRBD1	CASSQAPNTGDRTDTQYF	TGCGCCAGCAGCCAGGCCCCCAATACAGGGGACAGGACAGATACGCAGTATTTT
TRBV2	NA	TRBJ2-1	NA	CASSDIHEQFF	TGTGCCAGCAGTGATATCCATGAGCAGTTCTTC
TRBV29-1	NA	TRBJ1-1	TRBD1	CSVCFDRVNTEAFF	TGCAGCGTTTGCTTCGACAGGGTGAACACTGAAGCTTTCTTT
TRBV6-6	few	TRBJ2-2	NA	CASSSSGLELFF	TGTGCCAGCAGTTCCTCGGGACTGGAGCTGTTTTTT
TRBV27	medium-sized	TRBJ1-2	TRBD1	CASSLTSQGAGGYTF	TGTGCCAGCAGTTTAACCTCACAGGGGGCGGGTGGCTACACCTTC
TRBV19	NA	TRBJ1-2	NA	CASSIGGGYGYTF	TGTGCCAGTAGTATAGGCGGCGGCTATGGCTACACCTTC
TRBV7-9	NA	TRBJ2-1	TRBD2	CASSFALAGGNEQFF	TGTGCCAGCAGCTTTGCCCTAGCGGGAGGCAATGAGCAGTTCTTC
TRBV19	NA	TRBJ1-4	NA	CASSIAGSLNEKLFF	TGTGCCAGTAGTATCGCCGGGAGCCTCAATGAAAAACTGTTTTTT
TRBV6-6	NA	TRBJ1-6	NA	CASSLTRAQGSPLHF	TGTGCCAGCAGTTTAACCCGGGCCCAGGGGTCACCCCTCCACTTT
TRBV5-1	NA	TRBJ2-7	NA	CASSAAAPYEQYF	TGCGCCAGCAGCGCGGCAGCTCCCTACGAGCAGTACTTC
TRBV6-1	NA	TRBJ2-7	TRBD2	CASIGAGGLYEQYF	TGTGCCAGCATTGGGGCGGGAGGTCTCTACGAGCAGTACTTC
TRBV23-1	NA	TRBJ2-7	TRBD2	CASTPTSGSEDEQYF	TGCGCCAGCACGCCGACTAGCGGGAGTGAGGACGAGCAGTACTTC
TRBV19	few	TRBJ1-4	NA	CASSIGYQGKLFF	TGTGCCAGTAGTATAGGCTACCAGGGAAAACTGTTTTTT